This T cell receptor (beta chain) derives from a study of shared clonotypes between healthy human individuals. All donors were Caucasian adults living in Nashville, Tennessee. Comment on this clone: The target antigen is unknown.

Study-level results: Non-shared clonotypes had lower generation probabilities than clonotypes shared by all four sorted-subset donors.

Study processing details: ImmunoSEQ only sent back junction sequences with no quality scores, so filtering was done differently. Sequenced by immunoSEQ multiplex PCR; TCRdb stores in-frame clones only, minus some. D and trimming were read from the DNA, whereas the V and J calls and clone size are those reported in that table. The repertoire holds approximately 1.4 million clones, with approximately 98% as singletons. Trimming left V 8 bases short and J 13 bases short, with 24 bases between. The CDR3 consists of 14 residues. CDR1 and CDR2 from the germline V gene are MDHEN and SYDVKM. The rearrangement joins TRBV28 to TRBJ2-1; no firm D call. This TCR derives from a man aged 25 to 40 in good health. Material: naive CD4+ T cells sorted from blood. The subset was: CD45RA+ positively selected. This CDR3 is CASPLRRPFFVQFF. The CDR3 DNA reads TGTGCCAGCCCATTACGGCGACCCTTTTTTGTCCAGTTCTTC. The whole variable domain, remainder taken from reference TRBV28 and TRBJ2-1, is DVKVTQSSRYLVKRTGEKVFLECVQDMDHENMFWYRQDPGLGLRLIYFSYDVKMKEKGDIPEGYSVSREKKERFSLILESASTNQTSMYLCASPLRRPFFVQFFGPGTRLTVL.